These 16 T cell receptor beta chains were sequenced from one sample in a study of neoadjuvant anti-PD-1 for oral cavity cancer. Indicated time point: after neoadjuvant nivolumab, at surgical resection. TCRdb keeps only in-frame clones here, not all; method: immunoSEQ multiplex PCR. The sample has some 13,000 clones, 65% to 85% seen once. The sample in question was PBMCs, obtained after nivolumab (anti-PD-1) treatment. The receptors come from a person aged 35-79 years with oral cavity squamous cell carcinoma.

The chain is built from TRBV5-1 and TRBJ2-2, with D tentatively TRBD1 (6 bases). The germline CDR1 and CDR2 sequences are SGHRS and YFSETQ. Between the trimmed V and J ends, which lost 4 bases and 3 bases, there was a span of 13 bases. CDR3 length equals 15 residues. CDR3 amino acids: CASSRAEGDTGELFF. The CDR3, as DNA: TGCGCCAGCAGCCGGGCCGAGGGGGACACCGGGGAGCTGTTTTTT. The complete variable domain, with remaining parts taken from reference TRBV5-1 and TRBJ2-2, reads KAGVTQTPRYLIKTRGQQVTLSCSPISGHRSVSWYQQTPGQGLQFLFEYFSETQRNKGNFPGRFSGRQFSNSRSEMNVSTLELGDSALYLCASSRAEGDTGELFFGEGSRLTVL.

This sequence joins TRBV5-5 and TRBJ2-7, with D unclear. The germline V gene has CDR1 SGHKS and CDR2 YYEKEE (reference sequence). Trimming removed 2 bases at V and 7 bases at J, with 16 bases between. CDR3 length: 14 amino acids. The chain's CDR3 is CASSFFSLGGEQYF. Here the CDR3 DNA reads TGTGCCAGCAGCTTTTTCTCTCTCGGCGGAGAGCAGTACTTC.

V gene TRBV6-1 combines with J gene TRBJ2-5, with 13 bases that match TRBD2. The CDR3 has 17 amino acids. V trimming: 4 bases; J trimming: 5 bases; junction bases outside the gene matches: 10. Germline V gene data show CDR1 as MNHNS and CDR2 as SASEGT. The CDR3 sequence: CASSGELAGGPGETQYF. For the CDR3, the DNA is TGTGCCAGCAGTGGGGAACTAGCGGGAGGGCCCGGGGAGACCCAGTACTTC.

The chain couples TRBV6-5 to TRBJ1-2; D is possibly TRBD1 (6 bases). The CDR3 sequence is 15 residues long. Trimming pared 2 bases from V and 6 bases from J, leaving 16 bases between. Germline lookup yields CDR1 MNHEY and CDR2 SVGAGI. The CDR3 coding sequence is TGTGCCAGCAGTTACACCGGGGGGGCTCGGAATGGCTACACCTTC. The encoded protein is CASSYTGGARNGYTF.

The gene calls are TRBV29-1 and TRBJ2-1; TRBD1 matches 7 bases. V lost 8 bases to trimming and J lost 3 bases; unmatched junction nucleotides: 7. The CDR3 runs 13 residues. CDR1 and CDR2 from the germline V gene are SQVTM and ANQGSEA. The DNA of the CDR3 is TGCAGCTTCGGACAGGCGGGCTACAATGAGCAGTTCTTC. It codes for CSFGQAGYNEQFF.

The gene calls are TRBV10-3 and TRBJ2-5, with D uncertain. V lost 6 bases, J lost 5 bases, and 7 bases lay in between. Looked up from germline, CDR1 is ENHRY and CDR2 is SYGVKD. CDR3 length: 11 amino acids. This chain's CDR3 is CAISEGETQYF. The CDR3 region has the DNA TGTGCCATCAGCGAAGGGGAGACCCAGTACTTC.

The rearrangement links TRBV6-1 to TRBJ2-4; 10 bases agree with TRBD1. V lost 6 bases, J lost 5 bases, and 4 bases stayed unmatched. The CDR3 covers 14 residues. In germline, CDR1 is MNHNS, CDR2 SASEGT. CDR3 DNA sequence: TGTGCCAGCAGATGGACAGGGGGTGAAAACATTCAGTACTTC. As protein: CASRWTGGENIQYF.

The CDR3 region has the DNA TGTGCCAGCAGCCTCCGACAGGGGGCATTGGATACGCAGTATTTT. Protein: CASSLRQGALDTQYF. This chain joins TRBV6-5 and TRBJ2-3, with TRBD1 matching 10 bases. The V gene's germline CDR1 is MNHEY and CDR2 SVGAGI. CDR3 size: 15 residues. J gave up 6 bases and V 6 bases, and 9 bases lay outside the gene matches.

The V call is TRBV18, the J call TRBJ1-2; 7 bases agree with TRBD1. The CDR3 has 15 amino acids. Germline-derived CDR1 and CDR2 are KGHSH and LQKENI. V gave up 4 bases and J gave up 5 bases; unmatched junction bases: 10. Written as DNA, the CDR3 is TGTGCCAGCTCACGGATGGAGGGGGCGATTTATGGCTACACCTTC. Translation gives CASSRMEGAIYGYTF.

J is TRBJ1-1 and V is TRBV5-1; D gene ambiguous. Per germline, CDR1 SGHRS and CDR2 YFSETQ. V was cut by 0 bases and J by 0 bases, with 9 bases left in between. This CDR3 comprises 15 residues. The CDR3 loop reads CASSLAGNMNTEAFF. Written as DNA, the CDR3 is TGCGCCAGCAGCTTGGCCGGGAACATGAACACTGAAGCTTTCTTT.

V usage is TRBV5-1 and J usage is TRBJ1-1, with 7 positions matching TRBD1. The germline CDR1 and CDR2 sequences are SGHRS and YFSETQ. Germline trimming cut 3 bases from V and 0 bases from J; bases unmatched to any gene: 2. The CDR3 covers 14 residues. Here the CDR3 DNA reads TGCGCCAGCAGCTGGGACAGCTTGAACACTGAAGCTTTCTTT. Encoded protein: CASSWDSLNTEAFF.

The genes are TRBV7-8 and TRBJ2-5; TRBD1 is a possible D gene (7 bases). The CDR3 totals 16 residues. V lost 2 bases and J 2 bases, leaving 15 bases between the germline ends. Germline CDR1 is SGHVS and CDR2 is FQNEAQ. CDR3 coding DNA: TGTGCCAGCAGCTTACCGGGCAGGGGGGCACAAGAGACCCAGTACTTC. Translation gives CASSLPGRGAQETQYF.

The CDR3 protein is CASSPLVGTSGSSNYEQYF. CDR3 sequence (DNA): TGTGCCAGCTCACCATTAGTCGGGACTAGCGGAAGCTCAAACTACGAGCAGTACTTC. The chain joins TRBV18 to TRBJ2-7; 11 nucleotides line up with TRBD2. The CDR3 sequence is 19 residues long. After removal of 2 bases from V and 3 bases from J, the junction contained 15 bases not matched to a gene. Germline V gives CDR1 KGHSH, CDR2 LQKENI.

The J gene is TRBJ1-1, the V gene TRBV4-1, with D perhaps matching TRBD1 (5 bases). CDR1 is MGHRA, CDR2 YSYEKL, per germline. Trimming left V 1 base short and J 8 bases short, with 20 bases between. The CDR3 is made up of 16 amino acids. CDR3 in DNA: TGCGCCAGCAGCCAAGCGGCCGTTGAGAGGGGAACGGAAGCTTTCTTT. Amino acid sequence: CASSQAAVERGTEAFF.

The genes are TRBV10-2 and TRBJ2-2; D uncertain. V dropped 8 bases and J dropped 7 bases, with 17 bases sitting between them. This CDR3 region has 14 residues. Germline V gene sequence: CDR1 WSHSY, CDR2 SAAADI. The CDR3 sequence: CASRPPVDNGELFF. As DNA, the CDR3 is TGCGCCAGCCGGCCCCCGGTCGATAACGGGGAGCTGTTTTTT.

This clone showed up just once. This chain connects TRBV27 to TRBJ2-7, with 7 bases identical to TRBD2. Germline V CDR1 and CDR2: MNHEY, SMNVEV (reference sequence). The CDR3 has 14 amino acids. The trim removed 9 bases at V and 3 bases at J, leaving 11 bases unmatched. Here the CDR3 reads CASRTPGLYYEQYF. Here the CDR3 DNA reads TGTGCCAGTAGGACTCCGGGACTATACTACGAGCAGTACTTC.